This TCR beta chain was sequenced for a study of cytomegalovirus exposure and HLA in healthy donors. The study's findings and limits: Later work found that TCR association rates differed between HLA loci; DRB1 had the most and HLA-C the fewest. Listed as cytomegalovirus-associated were 164 TCR beta chains. In terms of immune exposure information, only CMV serostatus was available.

PCR used 60 Vbeta primers and 13 Jbeta primers. The method was immunoSEQ multiplex PCR; TCRdb's version includes in-frame clones alone and lacks a portion of them. Of around 130,000 clones listed, more than 65% are singletons. Of note for this clone: The antigen is undetermined.

The CDR3 is 15 amino acids. V was shortened by 0 bases and J by 2 bases, with 9 bases between the two germline ends. The germline gives CDR1 SGDLS, CDR2 YYNGEE. Material: PBMCs. This clonotype originated in a woman aged 60 to 75 in good health and CMV-seropositive. This sequence joins TRBV9 and TRBJ2-1, with unresolved D. CDR3 loop: CASSVGSLTYNEQFF. The CDR3 DNA reads as TGTGCCAGCAGCGTAGGCTCGCTAACCTACAATGAGCAGTTCTTC.